This passage covers 19 T cell receptor beta chains from one sample sequenced in a study of long-term antiretroviral therapy in people with HIV. Version v3.0 of the immunoSEQ assay ran at survey level. The assay was immunoSEQ multiplex PCR, and TCRdb's table has in-frame clones only and misses some. The profile covers about 30,000 clones, with 95% appearing a single time and about 8% taken by the ten largest. Sequences were derived from unsorted PBMCs, sampled 5.3 years after starting antiretroviral therapy. The receptors originated from a man younger than 40 with HIV.

This sequence joins TRBV2 and TRBJ2-7; 7 nucleotides match TRBD1. The CDR3 totals 15 residues. Per germline, CDR1 SNHLY and CDR2 FYNNEI. Losses at the gene ends were 0 bases for V and 4 bases for J; bases not matched to a gene: 6. The CDR3 nucleotides are TGTGCCAGCAGTGAAGCCGACAGGGTAGGATACGAGCAGTACTTC. Translation: CASSEADRVGYEQYF.

The V and J genes are TRBV27 and TRBJ2-2; D could derive from TRBD1 or TRBD2 (7 bases each). V was cut by 2 bases and J by 1 base, with 14 bases left in between. The CDR3 has 17 amino acids. Germline lookup yields CDR1 MNHEY and CDR2 SMNVEV (reference sequence). The CDR3 sequence is CASSLIRGGVNTGELFF. CDR3 bases: TGTGCCAGCAGTTTAATCAGGGGGGGGGTGAACACCGGGGAGCTGTTTTTT.

This sequence joins TRBV6-5 and TRBJ1-4, with D hard to call. The germline V gene encodes CDR1 MNHEY and CDR2 SVGAGI. The CDR3 extends over 14 amino acids. V was cut by 4 bases and J by 0 bases, with 6 bases left in between. DNA for the CDR3: TGTGCCAGCAGTTCGACGGCAACTAATGAAAAACTGTTTTTT. The encoded protein is CASSSTATNEKLFF.

This chain links TRBV19 with TRBJ1-3; maybe TRBD1 (5 bases). The germline CDR1 and CDR2 sequences are LNHDA and SQIVND (reference sequence). The ends were cut back, 1 base at V and 0 bases at J, with 7 bases in the middle. CDR3 length: 15 residues. The CDR3 spells CASSIVDSSGNTIYF. As DNA, the CDR3 is TGTGCCAGTAGTATAGTTGACAGCTCTGGAAACACCATATATTTT. Together with reference TRBV19 and TRBJ1-3, the CDR3 gives the full variable domain: DGGITQSPKYLFRKEGQNVTLSCEQNLNHDAMYWYRQDPGQGLRLIYYSQIVNDFQKGDIAEGYSVSREKKESFPLTVTSAQKNPTAFYLCASSIVDSSGNTIYFGEGSWLTVV.

The J gene is TRBJ2-5, the V gene TRBV2, with D perhaps TRBD1 (6 bases). Germline V gene sequence: CDR1 SNHLY, CDR2 FYNNEI. Between the trimmed V and J ends, which lost 6 bases and 2 bases, there was a span of 10 bases. This CDR3 is 13 amino acids long. CDR3 region: CASRQGGQETQYF. The CDR3 nucleotides read TGTGCCAGCAGACAGGGCGGGCAAGAGACCCAGTACTTC.

The rearrangement joins TRBV11-2 to TRBJ2-7; possibly TRBD1 or TRBD2 for D (6 bases each). The germline V gene encodes CDR1 SGHAT and CDR2 FQNNGV. The V end was cut by 6 bases, the J end by 6 bases, with 15 bases between. The CDR3 is 13 amino acids. CDR3 in DNA: TGTGCCAGCAGGAACCTAGGGGGAGGCGAGCAGTACTTC. It codes for CASRNLGGGEQYF. Filled out from reference TRBV11-2 and TRBJ2-7, the complete variable domain reads EAGVAQSPRYKIIEKRQSVAFWCNPISGHATLYWYQQILGQGPKLLIQFQNNGVVDDSQLPKDRFSAERLKGVDSTLKIQPAKLEDSAVYLCASRNLGGGEQYFGPGTRLTVT.

V gene TRBV7-3 combines with J gene TRBJ2-7; D may be TRBD2 (5 bases). The length of the CDR3 is 15 residues. CDR1 and CDR2 (germline): SGHTA, FQGTGA. Trimming pared 2 bases from V and 2 bases from J, leaving 13 bases between. The CDR3 bases are TGTGCCAGCAGCTTAGAAGGTAGCGTTGCCTACGAGCAGTACTTC. As protein: CASSLEGSVAYEQYF. Using reference TRBV7-3 and TRBJ2-7 for the parts outside the CDR3, the full variable domain is GAGVSQTPSNKVTEKGKYVELRCDPISGHTALYWYRQSLGQGPEFLIYFQGTGAADDSGLPNDRFFAVRPEGSVSTLKIQRTERGDSAVYLCASSLEGSVAYEQYFGPGTRLTVT.

J is TRBJ2-3 and V is TRBV7-9, with 7 bases matching TRBD2. The CDR3 totals 16 residues. With V trimmed by 5 bases and J by 2 bases, 10 bases remained unmatched. Germline loops: CDR1 SEHNR, CDR2 FQNEAQ (reference sequence). The DNA for the CDR3 is TGTGCCAGCAGCCCTCAATTGGGGGGGGACACAGATACGCAGTATTTT. Its protein is CASSPQLGGDTDTQYF.

The V call is TRBV7-3, the J call TRBJ2-7; 9 bases map to TRBD2. This CDR3 comprises 16 residues. Germline loops: CDR1 SGHTA, CDR2 FQGTGA. V trimming: 1 base; J trimming: 4 bases; junction bases outside the gene matches: 8. In nucleotides, the CDR3 is TGTGCCAGCAGCTTAAGGGCGGCGGGAGGGCCGTACGAGCAGTACTTC. Translated, it gives CASSLRAAGGPYEQYF.

The chain links TRBV6-4 to TRBJ2-3, with 8 bases that match TRBD2. The V gene end was trimmed by 4 bases and the J gene end by 0 bases; junction bases not matched to a gene: 0. Germline CDR1 and CDR2: MRHNA and SNTAGT. CDR3 length equals 14 residues. Here the CDR3 reads CASSASGSTDTQYF. The CDR3 nucleotides are TGTGCCAGCAGTGCTAGCGGGAGCACAGATACGCAGTATTTT.

The genes are TRBV18 and TRBJ2-5; no firm D call. The germline V gene encodes CDR1 KGHSH and CDR2 LQKENI. Trimming took 4 bases from V and 1 from J, leaving 7 bases between them. The CDR3 covers 13 residues. CDR3 sequence (DNA): TGTGCCAGCTCACGGGGTGCCCAAGAGACCCAGTACTTC. Residues: CASSRGAQETQYF.

The genes are TRBV27 and TRBJ2-7, with D uncertain. Germline V gene data show CDR1 as MNHEY and CDR2 as SMNVEV (reference sequence). V was pared by 5 bases and J by 3 bases, with 14 bases between. This CDR3 has 14 amino acids. CDR3: CASSPFRVFYEQYF. The CDR3 nucleotides are TGTGCCAGCAGTCCTTTTCGGGTTTTCTACGAGCAGTACTTC.

The chain carries TRBV19 and TRBJ2-5, with D possibly matching TRBD1 (6 bases). V lost 5 bases, J lost 4 bases, and 14 bases lay in between. The CDR3 loop spans 14 amino acids. Germline CDR1 reads LNHDA; CDR2 reads SQIVND (reference sequence). CDR3 nucleotides: TGTGCCAGTAGTTTCGGGACATTTGGAGAGACCCAGTACTTC. It translates to CASSFGTFGETQYF.

The rearrangement joins TRBV27 to TRBJ1-2, with D possibly being TRBD1 (6 bases). V was pared by 4 bases and J by 4 bases, with 10 bases between. This CDR3 contains 13 residues. CDR1 is MNHEY, CDR2 SMNVEV, per germline (reference sequence). CDR3 DNA sequence: TGTGCCAGCAGTTCGACGACAGGCTATGGCTACACCTTC. Protein product: CASSSTTGYGYTF.

The V gene is TRBV9, the J gene TRBJ2-7; 11 bases map to TRBD1. The CDR3 extends over 15 amino acids. Trimming took 0 bases from V and 4 from J; bases not matched to a gene: 3. Germline loops: CDR1 SGDLS, CDR2 YYNGEE. The CDR3 DNA sequence: TGTGCCAGCAGCGTAGGGGACAGGGGGGCGTACGAGCAGTACTTC. Translated: CASSVGDRGAYEQYF.

This chain links TRBV9 with TRBJ2-3; no firm D call. The germline CDR1 and CDR2 sequences are SGDLS and YYNGEE. The CDR3 contains 14 residues. The ends were cut back, 4 bases at V and 5 bases at J, with 14 bases in the middle. The CDR3 region has the DNA TGTGCCAGCAGCCCCCGTCATGGCCAAGATACGCAGTATTTT. Protein sequence: CASSPRHGQDTQYF.

The chain joins TRBV7-2 to TRBJ1-6; perhaps TRBD1 as D (6 bases). V lost 5 bases and J lost 6, with 11 bases in between. Germline CDR1 is SGHTA and CDR2 is FQGNSA. This CDR3 region has 14 residues. The CDR3 region is CASSRTGTNSPLHF. CDR3 sequence (DNA): TGTGCCAGCAGCCGTACAGGGACTAATTCACCCCTCCACTTT.

The CDR3 here is CASYTREGPYNEQFF. DNA of the CDR3: TGCGCCAGCTATACCCGGGAGGGACCCTACAATGAGCAGTTCTTC. J is TRBJ2-1 and V is TRBV5-1; 8 bases match TRBD2. The V gene's germline CDR1 is SGHRS and CDR2 YFSETQ. The V and J ends lost 7 bases and 2 bases, in that order; junction bases with no gene match: 8. The length of the CDR3 is 15 residues.

The chain employs TRBV15 and TRBJ1-2; D unclear. Germline CDR1 reads LNHNV; CDR2 reads YYDKDF (reference sequence). V shed 0 bases and J shed 3 bases, with 14 bases lying between them. The CDR3 runs 16 residues. The CDR3 loop reads CATSRDSSTGDYGYTF. DNA of the CDR3: TGTGCCACCAGCAGAGATTCCTCGACGGGAGACTATGGCTACACCTTC.